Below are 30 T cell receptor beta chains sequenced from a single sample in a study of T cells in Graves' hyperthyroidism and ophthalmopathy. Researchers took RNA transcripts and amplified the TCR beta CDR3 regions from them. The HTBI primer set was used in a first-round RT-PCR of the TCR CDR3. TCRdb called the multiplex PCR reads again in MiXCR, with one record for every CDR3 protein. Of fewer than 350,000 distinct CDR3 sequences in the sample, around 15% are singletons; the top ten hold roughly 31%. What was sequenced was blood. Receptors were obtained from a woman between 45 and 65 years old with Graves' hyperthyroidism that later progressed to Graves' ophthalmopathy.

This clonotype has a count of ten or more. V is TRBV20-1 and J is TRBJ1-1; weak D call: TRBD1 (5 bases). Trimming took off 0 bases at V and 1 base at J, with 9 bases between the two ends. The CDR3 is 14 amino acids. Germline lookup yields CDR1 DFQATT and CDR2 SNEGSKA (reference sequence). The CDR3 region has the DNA TGCAGTGCTAGAGAAGGTACAGGGAACACTGAAGCTTTCTTT. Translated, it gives CSAREGTGNTEAFF.

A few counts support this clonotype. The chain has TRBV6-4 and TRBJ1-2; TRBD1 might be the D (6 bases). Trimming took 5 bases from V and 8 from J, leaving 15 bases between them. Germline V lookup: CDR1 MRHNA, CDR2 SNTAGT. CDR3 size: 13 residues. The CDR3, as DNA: TGTGCCAGCAGTATTTACAGGGCTTGCGGCTACACCTTC. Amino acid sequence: CASSIYRACGYTF.

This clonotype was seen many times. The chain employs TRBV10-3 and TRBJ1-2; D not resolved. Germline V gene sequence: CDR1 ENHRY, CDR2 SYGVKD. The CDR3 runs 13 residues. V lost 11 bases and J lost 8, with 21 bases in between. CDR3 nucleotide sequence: TGTGCCGCCGAATCGGTAGGGATAGGCGGCTACACCTTC. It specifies CAAESVGIGGYTF.

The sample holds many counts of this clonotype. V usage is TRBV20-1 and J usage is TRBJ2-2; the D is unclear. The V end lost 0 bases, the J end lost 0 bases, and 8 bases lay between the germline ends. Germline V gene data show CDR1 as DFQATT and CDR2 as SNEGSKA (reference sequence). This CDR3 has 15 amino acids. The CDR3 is CSAREGESNTGELFF. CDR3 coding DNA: TGCAGTGCTAGAGAGGGTGAATCGAACACCGGGGAGCTGTTTTTT.

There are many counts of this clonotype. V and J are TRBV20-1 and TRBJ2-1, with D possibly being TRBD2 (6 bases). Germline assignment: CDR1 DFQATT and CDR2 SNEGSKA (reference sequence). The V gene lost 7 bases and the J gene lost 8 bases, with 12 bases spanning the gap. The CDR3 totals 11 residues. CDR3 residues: CSVGGFDEQFF. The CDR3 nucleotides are TGCAGTGTCGGGGGTTTCGATGAGCAGTTCTTC.

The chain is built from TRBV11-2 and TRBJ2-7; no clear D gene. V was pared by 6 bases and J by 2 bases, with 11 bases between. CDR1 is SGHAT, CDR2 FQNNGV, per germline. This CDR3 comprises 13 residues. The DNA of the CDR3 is TGTGCCAGCAGAAAGGGAACGACCTACGAGCAGTACTTC. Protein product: CASRKGTTYEQYF.

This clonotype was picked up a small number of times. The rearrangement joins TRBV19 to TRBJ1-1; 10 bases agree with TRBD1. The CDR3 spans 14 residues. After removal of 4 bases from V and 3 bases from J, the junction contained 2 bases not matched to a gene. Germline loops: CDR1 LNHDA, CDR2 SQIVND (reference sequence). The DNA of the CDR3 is TGTGCCAGTAGTACGGGACAGGGGTACACTGAAGCTTTCTTT. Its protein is CASSTGQGYTEAFF.

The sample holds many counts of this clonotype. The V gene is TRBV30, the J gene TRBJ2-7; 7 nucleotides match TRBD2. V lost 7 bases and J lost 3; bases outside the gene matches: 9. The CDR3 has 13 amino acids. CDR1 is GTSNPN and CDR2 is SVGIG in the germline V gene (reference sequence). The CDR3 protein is CALLRERDYEQYF. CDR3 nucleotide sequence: TGTGCCTTACTACGGGAGCGGGACTACGAGCAGTACTTC. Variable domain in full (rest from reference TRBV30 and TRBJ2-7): SQTIHQWPATLVQPVGSPLSLECTVEGTSNPNLYWYRQAAGRGLQLLFYSVGIGQISSEVPQNLSASRPQDRQFILSSKKLLLSDSGFYLCALLRERDYEQYFGPGTRLTVT.

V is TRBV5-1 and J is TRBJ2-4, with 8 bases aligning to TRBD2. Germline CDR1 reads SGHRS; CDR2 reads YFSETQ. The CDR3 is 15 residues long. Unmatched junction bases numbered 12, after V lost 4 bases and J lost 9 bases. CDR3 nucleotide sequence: TGCGCCAGCAGCGCCCTAGCGGGCCGGGTAGGCATTCAGTACTTC. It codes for CASSALAGRVGIQYF.

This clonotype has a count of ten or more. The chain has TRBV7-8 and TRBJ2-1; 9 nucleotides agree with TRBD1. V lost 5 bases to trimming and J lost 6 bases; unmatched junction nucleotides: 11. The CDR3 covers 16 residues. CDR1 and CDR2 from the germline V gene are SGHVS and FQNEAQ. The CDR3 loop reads CASSTTTGGRGNEQFF. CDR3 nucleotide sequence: TGTGCCAGCAGCACCACGACAGGGGGAAGGGGCAATGAGCAGTTCTTC.

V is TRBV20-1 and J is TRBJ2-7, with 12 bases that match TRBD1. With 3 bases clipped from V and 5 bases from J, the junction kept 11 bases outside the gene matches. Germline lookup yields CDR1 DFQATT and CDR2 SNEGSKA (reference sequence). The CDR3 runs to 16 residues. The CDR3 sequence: CSASGGGTGGLDEQYF. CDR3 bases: TGCAGTGCTAGTGGTGGAGGGACAGGGGGCTTAGACGAGCAGTACTTC.

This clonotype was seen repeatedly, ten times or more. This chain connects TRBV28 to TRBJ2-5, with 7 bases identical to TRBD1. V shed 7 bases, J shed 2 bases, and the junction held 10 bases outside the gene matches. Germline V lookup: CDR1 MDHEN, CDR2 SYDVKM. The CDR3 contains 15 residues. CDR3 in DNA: TGTGCCAGCAACCCTAGGGGACAGATACAAGAGACCCAGTACTTC. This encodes CASNPRGQIQETQYF.

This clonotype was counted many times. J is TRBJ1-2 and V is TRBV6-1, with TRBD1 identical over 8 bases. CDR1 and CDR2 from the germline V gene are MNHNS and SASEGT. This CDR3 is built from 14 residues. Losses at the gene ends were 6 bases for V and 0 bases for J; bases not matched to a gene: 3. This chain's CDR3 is CASSRDRTNYGYTF. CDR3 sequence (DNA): TGTGCCAGCAGCAGGGACAGGACTAACTATGGCTACACCTTC.

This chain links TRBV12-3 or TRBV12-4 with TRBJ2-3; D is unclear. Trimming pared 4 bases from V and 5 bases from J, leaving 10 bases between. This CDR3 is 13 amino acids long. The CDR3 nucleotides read TGTGCCAGCAGTTACCCCGGTAGAGATACGCAGTATTTT. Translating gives CASSYPGRDTQYF.

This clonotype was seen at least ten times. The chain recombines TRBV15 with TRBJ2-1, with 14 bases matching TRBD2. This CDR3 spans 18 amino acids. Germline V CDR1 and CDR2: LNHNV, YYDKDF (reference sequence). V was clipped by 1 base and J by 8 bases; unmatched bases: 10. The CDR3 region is CATSRALGLAGDGDEQFF. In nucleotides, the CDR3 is TGTGCCACCAGCAGAGCCTTGGGACTAGCGGGAGACGGCGATGAGCAGTTCTTC.

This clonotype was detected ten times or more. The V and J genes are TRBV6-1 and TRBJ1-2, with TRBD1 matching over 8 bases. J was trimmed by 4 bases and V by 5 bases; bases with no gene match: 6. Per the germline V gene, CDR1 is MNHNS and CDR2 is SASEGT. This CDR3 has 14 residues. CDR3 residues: CASSLQGVGYGYTF. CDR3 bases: TGTGCCAGCAGTTTACAGGGGGTTGGCTATGGCTACACCTTC.

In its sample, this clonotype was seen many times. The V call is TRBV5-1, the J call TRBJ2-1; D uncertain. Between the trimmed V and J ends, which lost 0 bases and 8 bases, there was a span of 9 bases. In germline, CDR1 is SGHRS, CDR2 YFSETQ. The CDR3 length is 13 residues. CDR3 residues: CASSLAYGDEQFF. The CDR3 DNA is TGCGCCAGCAGCTTGGCGTATGGGGATGAGCAGTTCTTC.

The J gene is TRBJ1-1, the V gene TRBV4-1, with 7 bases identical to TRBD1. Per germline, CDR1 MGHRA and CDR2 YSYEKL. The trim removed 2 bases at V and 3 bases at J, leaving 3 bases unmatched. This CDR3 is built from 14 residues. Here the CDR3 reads CASSQYRGYTEAFF. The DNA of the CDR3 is TGCGCCAGCAGCCAATACAGGGGCTACACTGAAGCTTTCTTT.

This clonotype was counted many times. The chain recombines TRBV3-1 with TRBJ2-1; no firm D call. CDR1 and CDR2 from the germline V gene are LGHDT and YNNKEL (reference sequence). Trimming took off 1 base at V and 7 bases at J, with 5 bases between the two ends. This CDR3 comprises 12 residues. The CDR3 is CASSQVHNEQFF. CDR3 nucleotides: TGTGCCAGCAGCCAAGTTCATAATGAGCAGTTCTTC.

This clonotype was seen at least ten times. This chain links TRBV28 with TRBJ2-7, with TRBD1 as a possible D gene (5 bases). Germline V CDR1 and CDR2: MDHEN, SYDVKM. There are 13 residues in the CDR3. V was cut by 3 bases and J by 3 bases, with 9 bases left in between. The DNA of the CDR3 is TGTGCCAGCAGTTTGGGGCAGAACTACGAGCAGTACTTC. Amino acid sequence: CASSLGQNYEQYF.

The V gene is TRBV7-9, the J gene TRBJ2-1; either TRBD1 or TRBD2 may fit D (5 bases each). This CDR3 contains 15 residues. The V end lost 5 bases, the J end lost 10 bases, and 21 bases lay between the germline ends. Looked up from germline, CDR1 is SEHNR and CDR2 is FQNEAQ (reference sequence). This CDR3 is CASSGAGTRNIEQFF. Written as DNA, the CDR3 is TGTGCCAGCAGCGGGGCAGGGACCCGAAACATAGAGCAGTTCTTC.

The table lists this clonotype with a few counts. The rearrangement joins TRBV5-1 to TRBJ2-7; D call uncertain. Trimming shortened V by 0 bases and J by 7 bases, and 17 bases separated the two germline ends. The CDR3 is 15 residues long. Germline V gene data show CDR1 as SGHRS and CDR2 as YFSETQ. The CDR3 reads CASSLGTSKSGEQYF. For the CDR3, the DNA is TGCGCCAGCAGCTTGGGGACCTCGAAAAGTGGGGAGCAGTACTTC. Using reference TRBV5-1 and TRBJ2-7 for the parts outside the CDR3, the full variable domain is KAGVTQTPRYLIKTRGQQVTLSCSPISGHRSVSWYQQTPGQGLQFLFEYFSETQRNKGNFPGRFSGRQFSNSRSEMNVSTLELGDSALYLCASSLGTSKSGEQYFGPGTRLTVT.

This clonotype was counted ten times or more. The DNA of the CDR3 is TGTGCCAGCAGACTAGCGGGGTCGGGTCAGTTCTTC. It is translated as CASRLAGSGQFF. The chain is built from TRBV6-2 or TRBV6-3 and TRBJ2-1, with 10 bases aligning to TRBD2. Germline-derived CDR1 and CDR2 are MNHEY and SVGEGT. V lost 6 bases and J lost 13; bases outside the gene matches: 6. This CDR3 spans 12 amino acids.

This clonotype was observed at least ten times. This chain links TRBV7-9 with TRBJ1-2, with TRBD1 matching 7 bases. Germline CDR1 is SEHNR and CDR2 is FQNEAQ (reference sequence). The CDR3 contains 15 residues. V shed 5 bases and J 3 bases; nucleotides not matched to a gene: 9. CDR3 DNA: TGTGCCAGCAGCCTCCAAGACAGGGATCACTATGGCTACACCTTC. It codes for CASSLQDRDHYGYTF.

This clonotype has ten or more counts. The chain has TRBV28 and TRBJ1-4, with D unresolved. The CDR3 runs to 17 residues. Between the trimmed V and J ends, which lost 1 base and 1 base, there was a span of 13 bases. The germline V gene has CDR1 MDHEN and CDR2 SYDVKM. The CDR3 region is CASSLSDRGLTNEKLFF. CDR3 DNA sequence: TGTGCCAGCAGTTTATCCGACCGGGGTCTAACTAATGAAAAACTGTTTTTT. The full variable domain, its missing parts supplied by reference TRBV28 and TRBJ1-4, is DVKVTQSSRYLVKRTGEKVFLECVQDMDHENMFWYRQDPGLGLRLIYFSYDVKMKEKGDIPEGYSVSREKKERFSLILESASTNQTSMYLCASSLSDRGLTNEKLFFGSGTQLSVL.

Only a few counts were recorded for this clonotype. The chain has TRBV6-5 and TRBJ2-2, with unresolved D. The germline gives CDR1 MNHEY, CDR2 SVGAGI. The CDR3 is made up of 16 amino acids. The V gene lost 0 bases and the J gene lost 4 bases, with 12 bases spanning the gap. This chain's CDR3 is CASSYSSGSPTGELFF. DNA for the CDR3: TGTGCCAGCAGTTACTCGAGTGGGTCCCCCACCGGGGAGCTGTTTTTT.

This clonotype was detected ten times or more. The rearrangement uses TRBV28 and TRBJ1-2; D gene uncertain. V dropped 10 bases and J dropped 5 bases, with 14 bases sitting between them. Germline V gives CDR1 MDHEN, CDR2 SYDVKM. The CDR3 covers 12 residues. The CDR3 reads CATEIITYGYTF. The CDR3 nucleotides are TGTGCCACCGAGATCATCACTTATGGCTACACCTTC.

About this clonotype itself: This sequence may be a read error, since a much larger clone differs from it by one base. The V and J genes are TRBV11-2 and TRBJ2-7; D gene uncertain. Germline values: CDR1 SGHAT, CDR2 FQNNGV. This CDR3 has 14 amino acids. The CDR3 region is CASSVEPVVREQYF. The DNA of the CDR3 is TGTGCCAGCAGCGTAGAGCCCGTCGTTCGGGAGCAGTACTTC.

CDR3: CASSQDRGLDLFF. CDR3 nucleotide sequence: TGCGCCAGCAGCCAAGATCGAGGACTTGATCTGTTTTTT. The genes are TRBV4-1 and TRBJ2-2, with a possible D match to TRBD2 (5 bases). Trimming shortened V by 0 bases and J by 14 bases, and 13 bases separated the two germline ends. Germline CDR1 reads MGHRA; CDR2 reads YSYEKL. This CDR3 has 13 amino acids.

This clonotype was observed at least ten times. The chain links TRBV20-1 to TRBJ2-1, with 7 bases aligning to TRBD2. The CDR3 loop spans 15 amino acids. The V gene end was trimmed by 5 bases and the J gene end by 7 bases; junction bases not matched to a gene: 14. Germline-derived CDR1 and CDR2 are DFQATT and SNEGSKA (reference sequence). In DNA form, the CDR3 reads TGCAGTGCTGAGCCCTTGGGCGGGAGCGATAATGAGCAGTTCTTC. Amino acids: CSAEPLGGSDNEQFF.